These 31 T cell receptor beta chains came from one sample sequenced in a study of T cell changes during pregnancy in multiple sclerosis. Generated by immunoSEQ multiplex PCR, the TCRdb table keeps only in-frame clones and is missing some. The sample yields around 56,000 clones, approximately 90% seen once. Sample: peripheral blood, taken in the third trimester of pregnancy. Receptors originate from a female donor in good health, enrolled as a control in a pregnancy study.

The CDR3 protein is CASSPLVTGIPMNTEAFF. CDR3 in DNA: TGTGCCAGCTCACCACTGGTAACAGGGATCCCCATGAACACTGAAGCTTTCTTT. V usage is TRBV18 and J usage is TRBJ1-1, with a tentative D call TRBD1 (6 bases). The V and J ends lost 1 base and 0 bases respectively, with 18 bases between them. The germline V gene encodes CDR1 KGHSH and CDR2 LQKENI. This CDR3 is 18 amino acids long. Looking up the rest from reference TRBV18 and TRBJ1-1 gives the full variable domain: NAGVMQNPRHLVRRRGQEARLRCSPMKGHSHVYWYRQLPEEGLKFMVYLQKENIIDESGMPKERFSAEFPKEGPSILRIQQVVRGDSAAYFCASSPLVTGIPMNTEAFFGQGTRLTVV.

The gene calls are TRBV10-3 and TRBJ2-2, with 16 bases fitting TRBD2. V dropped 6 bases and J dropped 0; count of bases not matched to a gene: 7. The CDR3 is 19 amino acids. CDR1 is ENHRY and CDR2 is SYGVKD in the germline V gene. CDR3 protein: CAIRNMGLAGGANTGELFF. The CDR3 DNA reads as TGTGCCATCAGAAATATGGGACTAGCGGGAGGGGCGAACACCGGGGAGCTGTTTTTT.

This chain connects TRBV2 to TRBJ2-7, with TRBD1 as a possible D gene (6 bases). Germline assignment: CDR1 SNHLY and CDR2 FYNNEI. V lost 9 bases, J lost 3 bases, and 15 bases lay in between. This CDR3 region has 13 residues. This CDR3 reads CASGSGEYYEQYF. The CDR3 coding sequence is TGTGCCAGTGGGTCAGGGGAGTACTACGAGCAGTACTTC.

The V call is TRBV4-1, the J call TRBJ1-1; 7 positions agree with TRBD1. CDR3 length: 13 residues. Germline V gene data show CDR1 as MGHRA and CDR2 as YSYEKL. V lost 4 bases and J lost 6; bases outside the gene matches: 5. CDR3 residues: CASSPPTGAEAFF. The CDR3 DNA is TGCGCCAGCAGCCCACCTACAGGGGCTGAAGCTTTCTTT.

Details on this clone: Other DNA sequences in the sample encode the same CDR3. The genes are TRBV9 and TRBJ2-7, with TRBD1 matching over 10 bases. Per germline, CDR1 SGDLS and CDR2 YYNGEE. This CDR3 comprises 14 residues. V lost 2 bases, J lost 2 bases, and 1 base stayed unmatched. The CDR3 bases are TGTGCCAGCAGCGTGACAGGGGGCCCCTACGAGCAGTACTTC. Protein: CASSVTGGPYEQYF.

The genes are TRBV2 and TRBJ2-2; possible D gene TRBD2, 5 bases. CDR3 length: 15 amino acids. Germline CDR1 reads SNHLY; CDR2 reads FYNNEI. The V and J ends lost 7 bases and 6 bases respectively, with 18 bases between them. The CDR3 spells CASTATGLPPGELFF. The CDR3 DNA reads TGTGCCAGCACGGCCACGGGGTTGCCCCCCGGGGAGCTGTTTTTT.

This chain's CDR3 is CAAGADTQYF. The CDR3 nucleotides read TGTGCCGCGGGGGCAGATACGCAGTATTTT. The rearrangement joins TRBV19 to TRBJ2-3, with 7 bases fitting TRBD2. This CDR3 contains 10 residues. V trimming: 11 bases; J trimming: 4 bases; junction bases outside the gene matches: 0. The germline gives CDR1 LNHDA, CDR2 SQIVND (reference sequence). Full variable domain (missing parts from reference TRBV19 and TRBJ2-3): DGGITQSPKYLFRKEGQNVTLSCEQNLNHDAMYWYRQDPGQGLRLIYYSQIVNDFQKGDIAEGYSVSREKKESFPLTVTSAQKNPTAFYLCAAGADTQYFGPGTRLTVL.

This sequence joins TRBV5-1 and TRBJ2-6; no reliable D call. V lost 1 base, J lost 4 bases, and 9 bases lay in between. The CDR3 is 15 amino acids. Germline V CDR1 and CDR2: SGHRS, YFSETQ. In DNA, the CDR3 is TGCGCCAGCAGCTTGCAGGAAGCCGGGGCCAACGTCCTGACTTTC. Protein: CASSLQEAGANVLTF. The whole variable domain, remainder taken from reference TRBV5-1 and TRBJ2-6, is KAGVTQTPRYLIKTRGQQVTLSCSPISGHRSVSWYQQTPGQGLQFLFEYFSETQRNKGNFPGRFSGRQFSNSRSEMNVSTLELGDSALYLCASSLQEAGANVLTFGAGSRLTVL.

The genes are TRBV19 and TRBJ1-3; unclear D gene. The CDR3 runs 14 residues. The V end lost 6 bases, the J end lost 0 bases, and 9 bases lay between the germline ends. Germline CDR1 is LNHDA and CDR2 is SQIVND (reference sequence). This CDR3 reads CASSPMSSGNTIYF. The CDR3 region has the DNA TGTGCCAGTAGCCCTATGAGCTCTGGAAACACCATATATTTT.

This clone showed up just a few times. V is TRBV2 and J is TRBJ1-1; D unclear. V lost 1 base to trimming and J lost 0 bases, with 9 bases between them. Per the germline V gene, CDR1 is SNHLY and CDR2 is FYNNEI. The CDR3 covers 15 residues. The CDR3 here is CASSEGQVLNTEAFF. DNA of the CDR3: TGTGCCAGCAGTGAAGGTCAGGTTTTGAACACTGAAGCTTTCTTT.

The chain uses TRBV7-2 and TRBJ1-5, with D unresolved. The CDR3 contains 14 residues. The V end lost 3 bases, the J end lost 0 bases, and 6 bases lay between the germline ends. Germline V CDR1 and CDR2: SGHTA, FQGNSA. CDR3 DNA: TGTGCCAGCAGCTTCGGGTCTAGCAATCAGCCCCAGCATTTT. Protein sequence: CASSFGSSNQPQHF.

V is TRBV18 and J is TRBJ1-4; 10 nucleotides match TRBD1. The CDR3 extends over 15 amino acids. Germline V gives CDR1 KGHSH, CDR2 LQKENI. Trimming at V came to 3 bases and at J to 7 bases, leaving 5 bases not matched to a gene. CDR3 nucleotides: TGTGCCAGCTCACCCACGACAGGGGGCGGTGAAAAACTGTTTTTT. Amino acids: CASSPTTGGGEKLFF.

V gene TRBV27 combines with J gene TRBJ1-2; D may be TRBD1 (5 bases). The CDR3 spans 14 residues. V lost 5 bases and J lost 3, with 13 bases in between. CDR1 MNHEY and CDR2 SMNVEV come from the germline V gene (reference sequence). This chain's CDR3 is CASSRGVQYYGYTF. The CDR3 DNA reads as TGTGCCAGCAGTCGGGGGGTTCAGTACTATGGCTACACCTTC.

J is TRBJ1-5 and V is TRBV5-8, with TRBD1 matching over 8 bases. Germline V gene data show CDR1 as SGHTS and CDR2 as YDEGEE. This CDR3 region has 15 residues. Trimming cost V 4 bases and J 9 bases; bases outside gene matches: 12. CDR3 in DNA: TGTGCCAGCAGCCTCGGACAGGGTGCGTCTTGGCCCCAGCATTTT. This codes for CASSLGQGASWPQHF.

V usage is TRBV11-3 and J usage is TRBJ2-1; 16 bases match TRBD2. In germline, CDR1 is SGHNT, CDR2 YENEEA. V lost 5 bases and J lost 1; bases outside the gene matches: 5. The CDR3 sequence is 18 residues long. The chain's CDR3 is CASSQGLAGGRSYNEQFF. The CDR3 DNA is TGTGCCAGCAGCCAGGGACTAGCGGGAGGGCGTTCCTACAATGAGCAGTTCTTC.

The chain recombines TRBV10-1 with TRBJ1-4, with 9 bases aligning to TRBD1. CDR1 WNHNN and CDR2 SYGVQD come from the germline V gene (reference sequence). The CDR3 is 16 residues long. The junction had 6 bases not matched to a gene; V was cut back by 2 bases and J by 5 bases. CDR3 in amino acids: CASSERGTGTNEKLFF. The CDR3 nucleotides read TGCGCCAGCAGTGAGAGAGGGACAGGGACAAATGAAAAACTGTTTTTT.

In DNA form, the CDR3 reads TGCGCCAGCAGCCCTCCTATGAGGAGGGGTGAGCAGTTCTTC. Translating gives CASSPPMRRGEQFF. V gene TRBV4-1 combines with J gene TRBJ2-1; maybe TRBD2 (6 bases). Germline V gene lookup returns CDR1 MGHRA and CDR2 YSYEKL. The CDR3 has 14 residues. The V end was cut by 4 bases, the J end by 9 bases, with 16 bases between.

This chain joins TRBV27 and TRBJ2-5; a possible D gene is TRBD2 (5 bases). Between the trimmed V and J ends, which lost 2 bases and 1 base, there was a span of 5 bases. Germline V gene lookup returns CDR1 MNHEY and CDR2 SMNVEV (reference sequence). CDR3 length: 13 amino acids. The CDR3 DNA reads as TGTGCCAGCAGTTTAAGCGGCCAAGAGACCCAGTACTTC. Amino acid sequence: CASSLSGQETQYF.

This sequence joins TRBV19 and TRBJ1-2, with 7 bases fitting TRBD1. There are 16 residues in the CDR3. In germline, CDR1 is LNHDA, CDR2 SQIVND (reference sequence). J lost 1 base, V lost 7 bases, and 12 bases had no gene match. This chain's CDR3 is CASTFLTGRFNYGYTF. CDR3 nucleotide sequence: TGTGCCAGTACCTTTTTGACAGGGCGTTTTAACTATGGCTACACCTTC.

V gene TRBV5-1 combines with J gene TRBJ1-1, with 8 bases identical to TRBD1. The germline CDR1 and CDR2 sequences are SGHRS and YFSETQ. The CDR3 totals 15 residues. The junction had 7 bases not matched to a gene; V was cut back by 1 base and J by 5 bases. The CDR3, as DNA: TGCGCCAGCAGCTTGTACAGGGGGTCGGGGACTGAAGCTTTCTTT. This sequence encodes CASSLYRGSGTEAFF.

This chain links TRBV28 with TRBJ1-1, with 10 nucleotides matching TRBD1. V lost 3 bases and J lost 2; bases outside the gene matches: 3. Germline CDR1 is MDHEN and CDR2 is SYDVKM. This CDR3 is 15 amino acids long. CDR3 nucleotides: TGTGCCAGCAGTTTGGGGGACAGGGGAAACACTGAAGCTTTCTTT. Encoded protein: CASSLGDRGNTEAFF. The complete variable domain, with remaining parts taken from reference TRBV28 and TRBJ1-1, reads DVKVTQSSRYLVKRTGEKVFLECVQDMDHENMFWYRQDPGLGLRLIYFSYDVKMKEKGDIPEGYSVSREKKERFSLILESASTNQTSMYLCASSLGDRGNTEAFFGQGTRLTVV.

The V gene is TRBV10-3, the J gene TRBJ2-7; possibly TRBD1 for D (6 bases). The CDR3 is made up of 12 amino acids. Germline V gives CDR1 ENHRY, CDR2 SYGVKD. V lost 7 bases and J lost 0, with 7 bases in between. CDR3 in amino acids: CAITTGSYEQYF. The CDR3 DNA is TGTGCCATCACGACAGGCTCCTACGAGCAGTACTTC.

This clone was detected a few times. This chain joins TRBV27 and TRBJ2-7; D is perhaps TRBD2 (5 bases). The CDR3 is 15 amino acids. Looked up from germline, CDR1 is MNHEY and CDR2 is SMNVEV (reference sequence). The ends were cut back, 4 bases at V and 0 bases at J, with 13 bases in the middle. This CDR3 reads CASSWALGGSYEQYF. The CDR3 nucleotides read TGTGCCAGCAGTTGGGCCCTAGGAGGCTCCTACGAGCAGTACTTC.

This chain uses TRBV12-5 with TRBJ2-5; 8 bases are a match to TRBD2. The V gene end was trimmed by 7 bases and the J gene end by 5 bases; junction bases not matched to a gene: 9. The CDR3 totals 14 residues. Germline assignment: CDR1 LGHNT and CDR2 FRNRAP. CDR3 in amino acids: CASARGGRPETQYF. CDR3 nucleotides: TGTGCTAGTGCCCGGGGGGGCCGGCCGGAGACCCAGTACTTC. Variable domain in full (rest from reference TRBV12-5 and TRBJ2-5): DARVTQTPRHKVTEMGQEVTMRCQPILGHNTVFWYRQTMMQGLELLAYFRNRAPLDDSGMPKDRFSAEMPDATLATLKIQPSEPRDSAVYFCASARGGRPETQYFGPGTRLLVL.

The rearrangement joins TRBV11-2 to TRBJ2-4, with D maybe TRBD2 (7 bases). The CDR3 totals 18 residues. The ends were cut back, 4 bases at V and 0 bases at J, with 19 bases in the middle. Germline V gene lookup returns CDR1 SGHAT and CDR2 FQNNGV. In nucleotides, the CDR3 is TGTGCCAGCAGCTGGGAGGGTGAGGGGGATCTAGCCAAAAACATTCAGTACTTC. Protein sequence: CASSWEGEGDLAKNIQYF.

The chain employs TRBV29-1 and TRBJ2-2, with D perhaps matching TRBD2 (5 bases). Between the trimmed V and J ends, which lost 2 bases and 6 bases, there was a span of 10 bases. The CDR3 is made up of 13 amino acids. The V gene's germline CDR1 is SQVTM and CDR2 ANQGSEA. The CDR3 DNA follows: TGCAGCGTTGAACGTTCGGGATCCGGGGAGCTGTTTTTT. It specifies CSVERSGSGELFF.

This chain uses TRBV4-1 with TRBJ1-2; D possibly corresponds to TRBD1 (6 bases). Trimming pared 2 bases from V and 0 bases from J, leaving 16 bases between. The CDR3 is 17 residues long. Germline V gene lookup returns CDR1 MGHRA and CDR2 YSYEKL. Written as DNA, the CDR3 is TGCGCCAGCAGCCAACGGGACCAGGGGTATGCTAACTATGGCTACACCTTC. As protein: CASSQRDQGYANYGYTF.

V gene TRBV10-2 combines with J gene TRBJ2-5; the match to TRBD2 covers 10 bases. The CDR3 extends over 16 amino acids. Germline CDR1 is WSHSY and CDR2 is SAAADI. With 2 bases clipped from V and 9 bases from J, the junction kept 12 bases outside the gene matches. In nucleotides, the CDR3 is TGCGCCAGCAGTGAGCTTGCTAGCGGGGGTCCTGGGGCCCAGTACTTC. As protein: CASSELASGGPGAQYF.

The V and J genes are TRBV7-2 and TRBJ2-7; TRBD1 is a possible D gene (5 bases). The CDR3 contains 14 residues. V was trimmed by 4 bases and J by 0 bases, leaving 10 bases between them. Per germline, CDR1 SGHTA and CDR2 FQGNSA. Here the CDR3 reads CASSSQGFSYEQYF. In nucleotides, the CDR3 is TGTGCCAGCAGCTCGCAGGGATTCTCCTACGAGCAGTACTTC.

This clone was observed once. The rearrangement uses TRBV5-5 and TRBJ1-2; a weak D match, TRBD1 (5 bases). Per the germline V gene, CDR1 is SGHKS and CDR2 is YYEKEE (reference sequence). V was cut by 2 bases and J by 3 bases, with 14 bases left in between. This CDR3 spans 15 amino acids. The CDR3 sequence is CASSLGAASDYGYTF. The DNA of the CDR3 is TGTGCCAGCAGCTTAGGGGCCGCCAGCGACTATGGCTACACCTTC.

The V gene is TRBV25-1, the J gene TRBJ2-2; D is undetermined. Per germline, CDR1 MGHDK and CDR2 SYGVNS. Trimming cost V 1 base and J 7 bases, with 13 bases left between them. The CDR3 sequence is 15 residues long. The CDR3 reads CASSEFPPPVGELFF. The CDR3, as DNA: TGTGCCAGCAGTGAATTCCCCCCCCCGGTCGGGGAGCTGTTTTTT. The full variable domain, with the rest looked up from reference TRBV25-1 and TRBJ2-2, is EADIYQTPRYLVIGTGKKITLECSQTMGHDKMYWYQQDPGMELHLIHYSYGVNSTEKGDLSSESTVSRIRTEHFPLTLESARPSHTSQYLCASSEFPPPVGELFFGEGSRLTVL.